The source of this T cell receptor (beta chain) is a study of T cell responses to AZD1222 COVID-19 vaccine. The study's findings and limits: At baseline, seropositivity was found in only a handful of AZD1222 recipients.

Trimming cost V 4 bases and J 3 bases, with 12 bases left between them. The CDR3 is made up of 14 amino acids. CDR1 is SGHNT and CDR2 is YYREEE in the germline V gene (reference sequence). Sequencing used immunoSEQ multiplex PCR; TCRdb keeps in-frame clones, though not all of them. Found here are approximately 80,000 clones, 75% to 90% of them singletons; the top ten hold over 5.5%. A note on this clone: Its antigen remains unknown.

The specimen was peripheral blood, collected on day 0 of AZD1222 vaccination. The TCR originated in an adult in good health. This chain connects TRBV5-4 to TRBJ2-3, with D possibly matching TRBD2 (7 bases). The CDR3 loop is CASSPGGWTDTQYF. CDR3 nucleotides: TGTGCCAGCAGCCCGGGGGGCTGGACAGATACGCAGTATTTT.